This paragraph reports one TCR beta chain. The antigen is not known. The data were produced by immunoSEQ multiplex PCR, yet TCRdb's version contains in-frame clones alone and is incomplete. In the table there are 150,000 to 200,000 clones, 92% of which are singletons. These data are taken from a study of T cell responses to AZD1222 COVID-19 vaccine. Study results and limitations: The study reported that nearly half of spike-specific TCRs target unmutated variant regions. Clonal diversity was possibly underestimated, and the donors were mostly white British, with more females.

The TCR comes from an adult who received the AZD1222 COVID-19 vaccine. Sequences were derived from peripheral blood, sampled 28 days after the second AZD1222 dose.

In DNA, the CDR3 is TGTGCCAGCAGCTTGGGGCCCGTAGGCAATCAGCCCCAGCATTTT. Translation: CASSLGPVGNQPQHF. V usage is TRBV5-5 and J usage is TRBJ1-5; no definite D call. CDR3 length: 15 amino acids. Trimming took 0 bases from V and 2 from J, leaving 9 bases between them. CDR1 and CDR2 (germline): SGHKS, YYEKEE (reference sequence).